The clone carrying this TCR beta chain was detected a few times. This entry comes from a study of identical twins. Donors were all healthy Caucasians. TCRdb re-derived calls from the 5' RACE reads in MiXCR, one entry per CDR3 protein. The sample includes about 900,000 distinct CDR3 sequences, around 12% seen only once; the top ten take 1.5% to 2%. Germline values: CDR1 SGHTA, CDR2 FQGNSA. Deletions cut 2 bases from V and 4 bases from J, with 8 bases between. The CDR3 has 13 residues. This same sample was also part of a study on yellow fever vaccine responses in identical twins.

V and J are TRBV7-2 and TRBJ2-5; D is unclear. The clonotype was recovered from a young woman in good health. Sequenced input: PBMCs. The CDR3 is CASSLRYGETQYF. The CDR3 DNA reads as TGTGCCAGCAGCTTACGCTATGGAGAGACCCAGTACTTC.